The subject of this entry is one TCR beta chain. Its antigen is unidentified. Germline CDR1 SGHNT, CDR2 YENEEA. The CDR3 contains 15 residues. The ends lost 0 bases at V and 3 bases at J; junction bases unmatched: 4. The sample belongs to a study of pediatric ulcerative colitis. Profiled with immunoSEQ multiplex PCR; TCRdb holds only in-frame clones, not every one. Of roughly 64,000 clones in the sample, roughly 90% were seen once. The study, taken as a whole, reports: This repertoire reflects total lymphocytes rather than subpopulations like regulatory T cells. Clonal expansions reduced rectal repertoire diversity in acute severe colitis.

The chain employs TRBV11-3 and TRBJ2-7, with 8 positions matching TRBD2. The material sequenced was blood. This TCR was recovered from a boy under 18 with severe ulcerative colitis. CDR3 residues: CASSLDTGRGYEQYF. In DNA, the CDR3 is TGTGCCAGCAGCTTAGATACCGGGAGGGGCTACGAGCAGTACTTC.